These T cell receptor beta chains were read from a single sample in a study of shared clonotypes between healthy human individuals. The data were produced by immunoSEQ multiplex PCR, yet TCRdb's version contains in-frame clones alone and is incomplete. The sample records a few million clones, more than 90% being singletons. Specimen: naive CD4+ T cells sorted from blood. Receptors were obtained from a man younger than 35 in good health. CDR3s include the opening cysteine and the closing phenylalanine or tryptophan. Some rows mark clone size as missing; the rest say once, few, many or name a class of expanded clone.

TRBV6-5	TRBJ1-2	.	CASSYSTGFEGYTF
TRBV11-2	TRBJ2-7	.	CASSPGLEASEQYF
TRBV19	TRBJ1-5	.	CASSKAGEAVQPQHF
TRBV5-6	TRBJ2-4	.	CASSPGQGAKNIQYF
TRBV18	TRBJ2-4	.	CASSPVREGIQYF
TRBV10-2	TRBJ2-7	.	CASRLTGGSYEQYF
TRBV18	TRBJ2-1	.	CASSKELAGYNEQFF
TRBV10-3	TRBJ2-5	.	CAISDHGQGVGTQYF
TRBV28	TRBJ2-7	once	CASSVTGGPYEQYF
TRBV5-1	TRBJ1-3	.	CASSLEGRGNTIYF
TRBV10-3	TRBJ2-5	.	CAINTGYQETQYF
TRBV11-2	TRBJ2-7	.	CASSLELAGVLAYEQYF
TRBV30	TRBJ2-5	.	CAWSATTGIGETQYF
TRBV19	TRBJ2-3	.	CASSISGGGADTQYF
TRBV2	TRBJ1-2	.	CASIEPRDGYTF
TRBV7-2	TRBJ1-2	.	CASSPSRGSYGYTF
TRBV13	TRBJ2-3	.	CASSLVARSSTDTQYF
TRBV5-1	TRBJ1-1	once	CASSLEFLGWEGTEAFF
TRBV7-2	TRBJ2-7	.	CASSLDPYEQYF
TRBV7-2	TRBJ2-7	.	CASSLVPTTSAYEQYF
TRBV30	TRBJ2-3	.	CASPTPGVPDTQYF
TRBV7-6	TRBJ2-3	.	CASSLGTASVADTQYF
TRBV10-3	TRBJ2-5	.	CAITGDLQETQYF
TRBV10-2	TRBJ2-7	.	CASSEGTAYEQYF
TRBV6-5	TRBJ1-4	.	CATKGQGASNEKLFF
TRBV5-1	TRBJ2-1	.	CASSLVGDTIEQFF
TRBV28	TRBJ1-2	.	CASSGVGGYGYTF
TRBV7-2	TRBJ2-7	.	CASSLDSSNEQYF
TRBV7-9	TRBJ2-2	.	CASSFARWTTGELFF
TRBV7-8	TRBJ2-7	.	CASSLGGSGRAAGSYEQYF
TRBV19	TRBJ1-5	.	CASSNGGGGYSNQPQHF
TRBV30	TRBJ1-6	.	CASRLGTGNSPLHF
TRBV11-2	TRBJ2-1	.	CASSLGVVAGVYNEQFF
TRBV6-6	TRBJ1-4	.	CATAGGPNEKLFF
TRBV18	TRBJ2-7	.	CASSPLLAGEQYF
TRBV6-6	TRBJ1-4	.	CASRPGQGVTNEKLFF
TRBV7-2	TRBJ2-7	.	CASSFSGPTYEQYF
TRBV11-2	TRBJ2-3	.	CASSLTPGDTDTQYF
TRBV10-2	TRBJ1-2	.	CASSSRNYGYTF
TRBV11-2	TRBJ2-7	.	CASSLVSGQGYEQYF
TRBV6-5	TRBJ2-1	.	CASAEDGGRRNEQFF
TRBV5-1	TRBJ1-1	.	CASSFARNTEAFF
TRBV5-1	TRBJ2-5	.	CASSLGLGRGSFQETQYF
TRBV19	TRBJ2-5	.	CASSDSGQETQYF
TRBV27	TRBJ1-6	.	CASSFRYLMSSPLHF
TRBV6-6	TRBJ1-3	.	CASSDDGADTIYF
TRBV5-4	TRBJ2-3	.	CASSLGGAGTDTQYF
TRBV4-1	TRBJ2-7	.	CASSQDLDSAYEQYF
TRBV30	TRBJ2-3	.	CAWSVQGGVDTQYF
TRBV9	TRBJ2-7	.	CASSVGTETYEQYF
TRBV9	TRBJ2-3	.	CASSVGTGSETDTQYF
TRBV18	TRBJ2-2	.	CASSPDRGYNTGELFF
TRBV30	TRBJ1-5	few	CAWSGSDQPQHF
TRBV4-1	TRBJ2-1	.	CASSQDREQFF
TRBV10-3	TRBJ2-3	.	CAISLAGVSDTQYF